This TCR beta chain was obtained from a study of T cells after yellow fever vaccination. Study observations and caveats: FACS-sorted repertoires could contain abundant clonotypes contaminating from the bulk population. Clones that expanded after primary vaccination mostly reappeared after the booster (96% CD4, 80% to 90% CD8).

This clonotype was detected many times. What it binds is not known. TCRdb analysed the 5' RACE reads with MiXCR anew, one entry per CDR3 protein. Of 90,000 to 150,000 distinct CDR3 sequences listed, roughly 6.8% are singletons. The germline V and J ends were trimmed by 7 bases and 6 bases, with 14 bases remaining between them. The length of the CDR3 is 13 residues. The chain employs TRBV12-3 or TRBV12-4 and TRBJ2-3, with D tentatively TRBD1 (7 bases). This TCR came from a young man who received the YFV17D yellow fever vaccine. The material sequenced was CD4+ T cells sorted from PBMCs, taken roughly 46 days after the first yellow fever vaccination. CDR3 amino acids: CASTPSGGDTQYF. In DNA, the CDR3 is TGTGCCAGCACCCCTTCAGGGGGGGATACGCAGTATTTT.